This T cell receptor (beta chain) was sequenced during a study of cytomegalovirus exposure and HLA in healthy donors. Researchers ran the PCR with 60 Vbeta and 13 Jbeta primers. Profiled with immunoSEQ multiplex PCR; TCRdb holds only in-frame clones, not every one. The specimen's table records under 75,000 clones. The CDR3 is 15 residues long. The germline CDR1 and CDR2 sequences are LGHNA and YNFKEQ. Points on this clone: The junction departs from germline at one end; a sequencing error may be responsible.

J is TRBJ1-5 and V is TRBV4-2, with TRBD1 matching over 7 bases. The clonotype comes from a female donor in good health and CMV-seropositive. Sequenced sample: PBMCs. The DNA of the CDR3 is TGTGCCAGCAGCCAAGATTGGGACAGCAATCAGCACCAGCATTTT. Protein sequence: CASSQDWDSNQHQHF.